The rows below give T cell receptor beta chains drawn from one sample of a study of cytomegalovirus exposure and HLA in healthy donors. Assay used: immunoSEQ multiplex PCR; TCRdb lists only in-frame clones, some missing. The sample's table shows about 130,000 clones. Sequencing was performed on PBMCs. The receptors here all came from a woman aged 40 to 50 in good health and CMV-seropositive. Each CDR3 is given with its conserved first and last residue. A D gene is named only where the DNA matches it firmly.

v_call	j_call	d_call	cdr3_aa	cdr3_nt
TRBV29-1	TRBJ1-2	TRBD1	CSVEDWTGRYNYGYTF	TGCAGCGTTGAAGATTGGACAGGGAGGTACAACTATGGCTACACCTTC
TRBV28	TRBJ2-1	TRBD2	CASSSGLAGSRQFF	TGTGCCAGCAGTTCGGGACTAGCGGGCAGTAGGCAGTTCTTC
TRBV9	TRBJ1-1	NA	CASSVLAELREAFF	TGTGCCAGCAGCGTATTAGCTGAGTTACGTGAAGCTTTCTTT
TRBV4-3	TRBJ1-3	NA	CASSQTERGWNTIYF	TGCGCCAGCAGCCAAACCGAAAGGGGCTGGAACACCATATATTTT
TRBV7-9	TRBJ1-1	TRBD1	CASSLRQGDGGTEAFF	TGTGCCAGCAGCTTAAGACAGGGGGACGGAGGGACTGAAGCTTTCTTT
TRBV7-9	TRBJ1-5	TRBD1	CASSRQGVEPQHF	TGTGCCAGCAGCCGTCAGGGGGTAGAGCCCCAGCATTTT
TRBV30	TRBJ1-3	NA	CAWTVSGNTIYF	TGTGCCTGGACAGTCTCTGGAAACACCATATATTTT
TRBV29-1	TRBJ2-7	NA	CSVGGRARNEQYF	TGCAGCGTTGGGGGCAGGGCCCGAAACGAGCAGTACTTC
TRBV6-1	TRBJ2-7	TRBD1	CASSEAGQVTEQYF	TGTGCCAGCAGTGAAGCCGGACAGGTAACCGAGCAGTACTTC
TRBV18	TRBJ2-2	TRBD2	CASSLRLAGRDTGELFF	TGTGCCAGCTCACTAAGGCTAGCGGGGCGCGACACCGGGGAGCTGTTTTTT
TRBV19	TRBJ1-1	NA	CASSMTKNTEAFF	TGTGCCAGTAGTATGACAAAGAACACTGAAGCTTTCTTT
TRBV9	TRBJ1-1	NA	CASSGRDFYTEAFF	TGTGCCAGCAGCGGGCGGGACTTTTACACTGAAGCTTTCTTT
TRBV10-1	TRBJ2-1	NA	CASSESGSGDEQFF	TGCGCCAGCAGTGAGTCGGGGTCAGGGGATGAGCAGTTCTTC
TRBV7-9	TRBJ2-4	TRBD1	CASSSSGTGSWYF	TGTGCCAGCAGCTCGTCCGGGACAGGGAGTTGGTACTTC
TRBV9	TRBJ1-1	TRBD1	CASSATGRITEAFF	TGTGCCAGCAGCGCGACAGGGAGGATTACTGAAGCTTTCTTT
TRBV10-2	TRBJ1-5	TRBD1	CASSRDSLSNQPQHF	TGCGCCAGCAGTCGGGACAGCCTCTCCAATCAGCCCCAGCATTTT
TRBV27	TRBJ2-7	NA	CASSLHSNPSYEQYF	TGTGCCAGCAGTTTACACAGCAACCCCTCCTACGAGCAGTACTTC
TRBV4-2	TRBJ1-4	NA	CASSQAQGNEKLFF	TGTGCCAGCAGCCAAGCCCAGGGTAATGAAAAACTGTTTTTT